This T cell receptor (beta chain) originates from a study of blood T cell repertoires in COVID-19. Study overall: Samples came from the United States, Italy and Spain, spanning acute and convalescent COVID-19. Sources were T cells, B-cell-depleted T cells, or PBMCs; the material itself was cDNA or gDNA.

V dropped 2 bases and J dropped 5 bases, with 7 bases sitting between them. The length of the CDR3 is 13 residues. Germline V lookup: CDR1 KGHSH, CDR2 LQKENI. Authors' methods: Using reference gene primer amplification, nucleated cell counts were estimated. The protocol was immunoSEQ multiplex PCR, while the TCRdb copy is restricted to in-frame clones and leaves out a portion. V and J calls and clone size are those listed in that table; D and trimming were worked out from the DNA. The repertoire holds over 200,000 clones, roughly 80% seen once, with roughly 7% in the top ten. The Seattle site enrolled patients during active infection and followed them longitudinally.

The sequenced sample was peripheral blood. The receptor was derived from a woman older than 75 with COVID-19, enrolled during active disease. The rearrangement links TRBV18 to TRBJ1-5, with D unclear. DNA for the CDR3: TGTGCCAGCTCACCAAGGAGGGATCAGCCCCAGCATTTT. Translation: CASSPRRDQPQHF.